This record concerns one TCR beta chain sequence. The antigen is unknown. This entry comes from a study of cytomegalovirus exposure and HLA in healthy donors. At the level of the study: It was reported in a later analysis that the 95 to 150 validation repertoires used the same platform as the 666 first-cohort repertoires. Study-level points and caveats: Confirmation was obtained in vitro that a few CMV-associated chains are specific for CMV antigens. Researchers counted over 150 TCR beta chains as cytomegalovirus-associated. The classifier, whose performance was assessed in both the original and validation cohorts, reportedly diagnosed cytomegalovirus status with high specificity and sensitivity.

Profiling relied on immunoSEQ multiplex PCR, and the TCRdb table lists in-frame clones only, not all of them. The table includes about 64,000 clones, 85% to 90% detected once. Sequenced sample: PBMCs. The clonotype originates from a woman aged 18 to 35 in good health and CMV-seronegative.

CDR3 protein: CASSPWPGQGVTYEQYF. The CDR3 nucleotides read TGCGCCAGCAGCCCCTGGCCGGGACAGGGGGTAACCTACGAGCAGTACTTC. The J gene is TRBJ2-7, the V gene TRBV5-1, with TRBD1 matching 11 bases. In germline, CDR1 is SGHRS, CDR2 YFSETQ. J lost 2 bases, V lost 4 bases, and 11 bases had no gene match. The CDR3 sequence is 17 residues long.